This T cell receptor beta chain comes out of a study of T cell clonality in common variable immunodeficiency. Study conclusions and caveats: Reportedly, TCR beta sequences from common variable immunodeficiency showed fewer deletions and N-nucleotide insertions. CVID patient heterogeneity limited repertoire-clinical complication correlations. Shared TCRbeta clones were fewer between CVID subjects than controls.

This clone was counted at least ten times. Its antigen is unidentified. The read stops 3 residues short of the end of the CDR3; the missing end is completed from the germline J gene. Equal genomic DNA amounts from CVID and control samples were sequenced. Method: immunoSEQ multiplex PCR; TCRdb's copy keeps in-frame clones and lacks some. The sample is made up of 20,000 to 30,000 clones, none counted only once. V was trimmed by 1 base and J by 1 base, leaving 10 bases between them. The germline gives CDR1 SGHVS, CDR2 FQNEAQ. CDR3 length: 15 amino acids. The sequence came from a human donor with common variable immunodeficiency. Sequenced sample: peripheral blood mononuclear cells. V is TRBV7-8 and J is TRBJ2-5; maybe TRBD1 (6 bases). The CDR3 sequence: CASSLDGGSQETQYF. Incomplete CDR3 DNA: TGTGCCAGCAGCTTAGATGGGGGCAGCCAAGAGACC.